The 16 T cell receptor beta chains below come from one sample, sequenced in a study of OX40 agonist ivuxolimab in advanced cancers. The protocol was immunoSEQ multiplex PCR, while the TCRdb copy is restricted to in-frame clones and leaves out a portion. The sample consists of about 59,000 clones, 87% of them appearing once. Sequenced here: CD4+ or CD8+ T cells sorted from blood, sampled in a trial of the OX40 agonist ivuxolimab. The receptors were sampled from an adult with an advanced solid tumor such as melanoma, head and neck, liver or kidney cancer.

This clone was counted a few times. The V call is TRBV5-5, the J call TRBJ2-3; 9 bases match TRBD2. This CDR3 has 17 residues. The V and J ends lost 3 bases and 0 bases, in that order; junction bases with no gene match: 8. Per the germline V gene, CDR1 is SGHKS and CDR2 is YYEKEE (reference sequence). The CDR3 DNA sequence: TGTGCCAGCAGCTCGGGCCCGGCGGGAGGGAGCACAGATACGCAGTATTTT. As protein: CASSSGPAGGSTDTQYF.

The chain has TRBV7-2 and TRBJ2-3; 13 bases map to TRBD2. V was pared by 5 bases and J by 5 bases, with 4 bases of the junction left unmatched. Germline V lookup: CDR1 SGHTA, CDR2 FQGNSA. This CDR3 has 15 amino acids. In DNA, the CDR3 is TGTGCCAGCAGCGGCGGACTAGCGGGAGTAGATACGCAGTATTTT. As protein: CASSGGLAGVDTQYF.

The rearrangement joins TRBV2 to TRBJ2-2, with no clear D. The CDR3 has 13 residues. The ends were cut back, 3 bases at V and 4 bases at J, with 6 bases in the middle. Per germline, CDR1 SNHLY and CDR2 FYNNEI. The CDR3 loop is CASSEVSTGELFF. The CDR3 coding sequence is TGTGCCAGCAGTGAGGTCTCCACCGGGGAGCTGTTTTTT.

The chain carries TRBV15 and TRBJ1-6; D unclear. Trimming removed 3 bases from V and 6 bases from J, with 12 bases in between. CDR1 and CDR2 from the germline V gene are LNHNV and YYDKDF (reference sequence). The CDR3 runs 15 residues. The CDR3 reads CATSSRIGFNSPLHF. Here the CDR3 DNA reads TGTGCCACCAGCAGTCGCATCGGGTTTAATTCACCCCTCCACTTT.

This sequence joins TRBV11-3 and TRBJ1-3, with a tentative D call TRBD1 (6 bases). Deletions cut 4 bases from V and 0 bases from J, with 19 bases between. Germline values: CDR1 SGHNT, CDR2 YENEEA. This CDR3 has 18 residues. The CDR3 spells CASSSRDTPHNSGNTIYF. CDR3 in DNA: TGTGCCAGCAGCTCCCGGGACACACCTCATAACTCTGGAAACACCATATATTTT.

The chain has TRBV5-6 and TRBJ1-4; the D gene is possibly TRBD1 (5 bases). The V gene's germline CDR1 is SGHDT and CDR2 YYEEEE. Trimming removed 1 base from V and 8 bases from J, with 15 bases in between. The CDR3 runs 15 residues. The CDR3 sequence is CASSLRGAGVEKLFF. DNA of the CDR3: TGTGCCAGCAGCTTGAGGGGAGCAGGAGTGGAAAAACTGTTTTTT.

The chain uses TRBV30 and TRBJ2-1, with 11 bases aligning to TRBD2. This CDR3 is built from 13 residues. V lost 4 bases, J lost 8 bases, and 4 bases stayed unmatched. Germline V gene lookup returns CDR1 GTSNPN and CDR2 SVGIG (reference sequence). CDR3 in DNA: TGTGCCTGGAAGGGACTAGCGGTCGATGAGCAGTTCTTC. Amino acids: CAWKGLAVDEQFF.

V usage is TRBV28 and J usage is TRBJ2-3; TRBD2 matches 11 bases. The germline V gene has CDR1 MDHEN and CDR2 SYDVKM. The CDR3 sequence is 16 residues long. Losses at the gene ends were 8 bases for V and 2 bases for J; bases not matched to a gene: 9. The CDR3 nucleotides read TGTGCCAGCCCACCCCGGACTAGCGGGTTCACAGATACGCAGTATTTT. It codes for CASPPRTSGFTDTQYF.

This chain connects TRBV19 to TRBJ1-5; no clear D gene. This CDR3 spans 13 amino acids. V was cut by 1 base and J by 6 bases, with 7 bases left in between. Germline V gene lookup returns CDR1 LNHDA and CDR2 SQIVND (reference sequence). The CDR3 loop is CASSIGATQPQHF. The DNA of the CDR3 is TGTGCCAGTAGTATAGGGGCTACTCAGCCCCAGCATTTT.

V and J are TRBV14 and TRBJ1-1, with TRBD1 matching over 8 bases. The junction had 7 bases not matched to a gene; V was cut back by 4 bases and J by 6 bases. This CDR3 is built from 14 residues. Germline CDR1 reads SGHDN; CDR2 reads FVKESK. For the CDR3, the DNA is TGTGCCAGCAGCCTTGACAGGGGTCGGGCTGAAGCTTTCTTT. The encoded protein is CASSLDRGRAEAFF.

The chain has TRBV7-2 and TRBJ2-2; 13 bases are shared with TRBD2. This CDR3 is 16 amino acids long. The germline CDR1 and CDR2 sequences are SGHTA and FQGNSA. V was pared by 5 bases and J by 8 bases, with 8 bases of the junction left unmatched. The CDR3, as DNA: TGTGCCAGCAGCCCCGGGACTAGCGGGGCGGCTGGGGAGCTGTTTTTT. This sequence encodes CASSPGTSGAAGELFF.

The chain combines TRBV5-6 with TRBJ2-7; 9 nucleotides line up with TRBD2. V shed 1 base, J shed 3 bases, and the junction held 8 bases outside the gene matches. Per the germline V gene, CDR1 is SGHDT and CDR2 is YYEEEE. This CDR3 has 16 amino acids. The CDR3 DNA follows: TGTGCCAGCAGCTTGTTGTCGCTAGCGGGACACTACGAGCAGTACTTC. This gives the protein CASSLLSLAGHYEQYF.

V gene TRBV29-1 combines with J gene TRBJ2-7; 11 bases match TRBD2. V shed 4 bases and J 3 bases; nucleotides not matched to a gene: 8. Germline CDR1 and CDR2: SQVTM and ANQGSEA. The CDR3 totals 15 residues. CDR3 residues: CSVVKLAGVFYEQYF. The DNA for the CDR3 is TGCAGCGTTGTAAAACTAGCGGGAGTTTTCTACGAGCAGTACTTC.

This chain joins TRBV5-1 and TRBJ2-2, with D unresolved. CDR3 length: 17 residues. CDR1 is SGHRS and CDR2 is YFSETQ in the germline V gene. V was cut by 3 bases and J by 0 bases, with 15 bases left in between. The CDR3 nucleotides are TGCGCCAGCAGCTCCGAAAAGACAATTCCGAACACCGGGGAGCTGTTTTTT. This encodes CASSSEKTIPNTGELFF.

V gene TRBV7-9 combines with J gene TRBJ1-2; TRBD1 aligns across 9 bases. Germline loops: CDR1 SEHNR, CDR2 FQNEAQ (reference sequence). This CDR3 region has 15 residues. V lost 1 base and J lost 10; bases outside the gene matches: 10. The CDR3 nucleotides are TGTGCCAGCAGCTTAGATCGGACAGGGGTTGGATCCTACACCTTC. Its translation: CASSLDRTGVGSYTF.

The J gene is TRBJ2-1, the V gene TRBV2; D possibly corresponds to TRBD2 (5 bases). This CDR3 comprises 12 residues. Germline assignment: CDR1 SNHLY and CDR2 FYNNEI. The ends were cut back, 6 bases at V and 6 bases at J, with 9 bases in the middle. CDR3 sequence: CASRLEGNEQFF. CDR3 nucleotides: TGTGCCAGCAGACTCGAGGGCAATGAGCAGTTCTTC.